The sequence of this T cell receptor beta chain was determined in a study of human T cells and chemical hapten exposure. Study-level information: All patients underwent weekly scalp dosing with diphenylcyclopropenone for the full roughly 25-week study. The study's findings and limits: In the PT1 data, expanded TCR counts showed a positive correlation with patch test score.

A single record per CDR3 protein comes from TCRdb applying MiXCR to the RACE reads. The table includes tens of thousands of distinct CDR3 sequences, less than 8.5% detected once. This clonotype was observed at least ten times. Antigen: not known. Regarding time point: pre-sensitization, week 0. Regarding treatment: therapeutic diphenylcyclopropenone sensitization with weekly scalp DPC. Each patch test followed a blood draw. CDR1 and CDR2 from the germline V gene are MNHEY and SVGAGI. This CDR3 is 16 amino acids long. V shed 0 bases, J shed 9 bases, and the junction held 7 bases outside the gene matches.

The specimen comprised whole blood, sampled in connection with sensitization to the hapten diphenylcyclopropenone (DPC). The chain carries TRBV6-5 and TRBJ2-1; 11 bases are a match to TRBD2. The TCR originated in a woman in her 50s with alopecia areata. Some clones in this sample may be carry-over from other donors' samples. The CDR3 protein is CASSYSPTSGRGEQFF. The CDR3 coding sequence is TGTGCCAGCAGTTACTCGCCCACTAGCGGGAGAGGTGAGCAGTTCTTC.